A single sample is the source of the 29 T cell receptor beta chains below, sequenced in a study of Tregs in tolerant kidney transplant recipients. The nonmyeloablative bone marrow transplants came from related graft donors, with transient mixed chimerism. The data were produced by immunoSEQ multiplex PCR, yet TCRdb's version contains in-frame clones alone and is incomplete. Here the sample table reports 30,000 to 40,000 clones. Here the sequenced sample was CD4+ T cells from blood (PBMCs), taken 24 months after the transplant. The source of these receptors is a human patient who received a combined kidney and bone marrow transplant. Some of the T cells might come from the graft donor.

Comment on this clone: From the germline J gene comes the end of the CDR3, since the read stops 3 residues before it. The chain uses TRBV5-1 and TRBJ1-1; possibly TRBD1 for D (6 bases). Germline CDR1 SGHRS, CDR2 YFSETQ. Trimming cost V 1 base and J 4 bases, with 14 bases left between them. The CDR3 is made up of 15 amino acids. The CDR3 bases that were read are TGCGCCAGCAGCTTGTCTGGGGGCGCAAGCACTGAA. Its protein product is CASSLSGGASTE. The complete CDR3 reads CASSLSGGASTEAFF.

In regard to this clone: The CDR3 end lies 3 residues beyond the end of the read and is filled in from the germline J gene. The rearrangement joins TRBV6-1 to TRBJ2-3; 7 bases agree with TRBD1. Germline V CDR1 and CDR2: MNHNS, SASEGT. This CDR3 is built from 13 residues. V shed 4 bases, J shed 4 bases, and the junction held 2 bases outside the gene matches. The covered CDR3 bases are TGTGCCAGCAGTGTCGACAGGGCAGATACG. Its translation: CASSVDRADT. In full, the CDR3 reads CASSVDRADTQYF.

In the case of this clone: The sequenced fragment ends 3 residues before the CDR3 boundary, so the rest is inferred from the germline J gene. V and J are TRBV5-4 and TRBJ1-1, with D maybe TRBD1 (6 bases). With 5 bases removed from V and 1 base from J, the gap between germline ends came to 12 bases. The germline V gene encodes CDR1 SGHNT and CDR2 YYREEE (reference sequence). The CDR3 extends over 14 amino acids. The CDR3 bases that were read are TGTGCCAGCAGACCTACAGGGCAGAACACTGAA. It yields the protein CASRPTGQNTE. The full CDR3 protein is CASRPTGQNTEAFF. Full variable domain (outside the CDR3, taken from reference TRBV5-4 and TRBJ1-1): ETGVTQSPTHLIKTRGQQVTLRCSSQSGHNTVSWYQQALGQGPQFIFQYYREEENGRGNFPPRFSGLQFPNYSSELNVNALELDDSALYLCASRPTGQNTEAFFGQGTRLTVV.

With respect to this clone: Read coverage stops 3 residues before the CDR3 terminus; the germline J gene supplies the remainder. This sequence joins TRBV10-3 and TRBJ2-5; D might be TRBD2 (6 bases). The germline V gene encodes CDR1 ENHRY and CDR2 SYGVKD. CDR3 length equals 14 residues. V lost 4 bases, J lost 2 bases, and 11 bases lay in between. CDR3 DNA (partial): TGTGCCATCAGTGCCGGGGGAGCTCAAGAGACC. It specifies CAISAGGAQET. The whole CDR3 sequence reads CAISAGGAQETQYF.

Of note for this clone: Read data end 3 residues before the CDR3 end; the end is taken from the germline J gene. The gene calls are TRBV30 and TRBJ1-5, with 10 bases lining up with TRBD1. From germline, CDR1 is GTSNPN and CDR2 SVGIG (reference sequence). V was pared by 5 bases and J by 5 bases, with 3 bases of the junction left unmatched. CDR3 length: 13 residues. This chain's CDR3 is CAWSGTGDQPQHF. The CDR3 bases that were read are TGTGCCTGGTCGGGGACAGGGGATCAGCCC.

Note on this clone: With the read ending 3 residues before the CDR3 end, the germline J gene is used to fill in that end. The chain couples TRBV5-1 to TRBJ2-2; 7 bases agree with TRBD1. V trimming: 9 bases; J trimming: 0 bases; junction bases outside the gene matches: 5. The germline CDR1 and CDR2 sequences are SGHRS and YFSETQ. This CDR3 spans 14 amino acids. CDR3 loop: CATRGQTNTGELFF. Partial CDR3 DNA: TGCGCCACCAGGGGACAGACGAACACCGGGGAG.

With regard to this clone: The read comes to an end 3 residues before the CDR3 does, leaving the germline J gene to fill in the end. The J gene is TRBJ2-1, the V gene TRBV29-1; the D is unclear. The V gene's germline CDR1 is SQVTM and CDR2 ANQGSEA. The ends were cut back, 1 base at V and 0 bases at J, with 16 bases in the middle. CDR3 length: 17 residues. The CDR3 bases that were read are TGCAGCGTTGAAGGACGTACACCCAGGAGCTCCTACAATGAG. Translating it yields CSVEGRTPRSSYNE. The complete CDR3 protein is CSVEGRTPRSSYNEQFF.

Concerning this clone: The read ends 3 residues early relative to the CDR3; the germline J gene fills the gap. The genes are TRBV20-1 and TRBJ1-5, with TRBD1 matching over 7 bases. The germline V gene has CDR1 DFQATT and CDR2 SNEGSKA (reference sequence). The CDR3 contains 13 residues. After removal of 4 bases from V and 4 bases from J, the junction contained 4 bases not matched to a gene. The CDR3 sequence is CSAITGANQPQHF. The covered CDR3 bases are TGCAGTGCTATCACAGGGGCGAATCAGCCC.

The CDR3 reads CASSQRAGVSGELFF. The part of the CDR3 DNA that was read is TGTGCCAGCAGCCAGAGAGCGGGAGTATCCGGGGAG. The chain uses TRBV6-4 and TRBJ2-2; 8 nucleotides agree with TRBD2. Sequencing ends 3 residues short of the CDR3 end; the germline J gene provides the rest. CDR3 size: 15 residues. Germline V gene sequence: CDR1 MRHNA, CDR2 SNTAGT. V was clipped by 6 bases and J by 6 bases; unmatched bases: 9.

In regard to this clone: From the germline J gene comes the end of the CDR3, since the read stops 3 residues before it. This chain uses TRBV6-4 with TRBJ2-1; 7 nucleotides line up with TRBD2. V was clipped by 9 bases and J by 7 bases; unmatched bases: 15. The CDR3 runs to 15 residues. Per germline, CDR1 MRHNA and CDR2 SNTAGT. The CDR3 sequence is CARGPRTREVNEQFF. CDR3 bases read: TGTGCCAGAGGACCCCGGACTCGGGAGGTTAATGAG.

As concerns this clone: The DNA ends 3 residues before the CDR3 does, and the rest of the CDR3 is filled in from the germline J gene. The rearrangement joins TRBV19 to TRBJ2-3; 13 nucleotides line up with TRBD2. The CDR3 contains 15 residues. V trimming: 6 bases; J trimming: 4 bases; junction bases outside the gene matches: 4. Per the germline V gene, CDR1 is LNHDA and CDR2 is SQIVND (reference sequence). The CDR3 sequence is CASRLGTSGADTQYF. CDR3 DNA (partial): TGTGCCAGTAGATTGGGGACTAGCGGGGCAGATACG.

On this clone itself: The missing CDR3 end, 3 residues past where the read stops, is filled in from the germline J gene. V usage is TRBV2 and J usage is TRBJ1-5; D perhaps matches TRBD1 (6 bases). The germline CDR1 and CDR2 sequences are SNHLY and FYNNEI. The CDR3 has 14 residues. The V and J ends lost 6 bases and 0 bases respectively, with 9 bases between them. The CDR3 is CASSRTDSNQPQHF. The CDR3 bases that were read are TGTGCCAGCAGCCGGACAGATAGCAATCAGCCC.

This chain's CDR3 is CSAKGARVTYEQYF. The sequenced CDR3 bases are TGCAGTGCGAAGGGGGCTCGCGTTACCTACGAG. The chain recombines TRBV20-1 with TRBJ2-7; TRBD1 aligns across 7 bases. The read is 3 residues too short to cover the CDR3 end, so that end is filled in from the germline J gene. The germline V gene has CDR1 DFQATT and CDR2 SNEGSKA (reference sequence). The length of the CDR3 is 14 residues. The V segment lost 6 bases and the J segment 2 bases; nucleotides outside the gene matches: 10.

As for this clone: The read terminates 3 residues before the CDR3 end, so the remaining end is supplied by the germline J gene. The chain combines TRBV19 with TRBJ2-1, with a tentative D call TRBD2 (5 bases). This CDR3 spans 17 amino acids. Per the germline V gene, CDR1 is LNHDA and CDR2 is SQIVND (reference sequence). The V and J ends lost 5 bases and 1 base respectively, with 18 bases between them. The sequenced part of the CDR3 DNA is TGTGCCAGTAGTCCATCCATGAGCGGTCCGTCCTACAATGAG. Its translation is CASSPSMSGPSYNE. In full, the CDR3 reads CASSPSMSGPSYNEQFF.

Comment on this clone: The CDR3 is cut off 3 residues early in the read; its end comes from the germline J gene. This chain links TRBV7-3 with TRBJ2-1; 8 nucleotides line up with TRBD2. The germline V gene encodes CDR1 SGHTA and CDR2 FQGTGA. CDR3 length equals 16 residues. The V and J ends lost 4 bases and 4 bases, in that order; junction bases with no gene match: 9. CDR3 loop: CASSSTGGGQYNEQFF. The CDR3 bases that were read are TGTGCCAGCAGCTCAACCGGGGGGGGACAATACAATGAG. Supplemented by reference TRBV7-3 and TRBJ2-1, the full variable domain reads GAGVSQTPSNKVTEKGKYVELRCDPISGHTALYWYRQSLGQGPEFLIYFQGTGAADDSGLPNDRFFAVRPEGSVSTLKIQRTERGDSAVYLCASSSTGGGQYNEQFFGPGTRLTVL.

Points on this clone: The read is 3 residues too short to cover the CDR3 end, so that end is filled in from the germline J gene. This rearrangement joins TRBV7-9 to TRBJ1-1; D is unresolved. The CDR3 has 13 residues. Germline V gene data show CDR1 as SEHNR and CDR2 as FQNEAQ (reference sequence). Incomplete CDR3 DNA: TGTGCCAGCAGCCCAGGTCGCTCCTACGAG. Its protein is CASSPGRSYE. The whole CDR3 region reads CASSPGRSYEAFF.

On this clone: The read falls 3 residues short of the CDR3 end, and the missing part is taken from the germline J gene. The chain combines TRBV12-3 or TRBV12-4 with TRBJ2-7, with D possibly being TRBD2 (5 bases). V lost 6 bases and J lost 2, with 14 bases in between. The CDR3 totals 14 residues. Incomplete CDR3 DNA: TGTGCCAGCAGCCCTGTCACTAGTGCCTACGAG. Translated: CASSPVTSAYE. In full, the CDR3 reads CASSPVTSAYEQYF.

In the case of this clone: The sequenced fragment ends 3 residues before the CDR3 boundary, so the rest is inferred from the germline J gene. V usage is TRBV6-2 or TRBV6-3 and J usage is TRBJ2-7; 12 bases agree with TRBD2. The CDR3 length is 17 residues. V shed 6 bases, J shed 3 bases, and the junction held 12 bases outside the gene matches. Germline V gene sequence: CDR1 MNHEY, CDR2 SVGEGT. The DNA read from the CDR3 is TGTGCCAGCAGCCTGACTAGCGGGAGCAGGGGGTACTACGAG. The encoded protein is CASSLTSGSRGYYE. The full CDR3 is CASSLTSGSRGYYEQYF.

CDR3 DNA, as far as it was read: TGCAGTGCAAAGACAGGTGGGGCAAGCTTCTACGAG. Its translation: CSAKTGGASFYE. The entire CDR3 is CSAKTGGASFYEQYF. The chain recombines TRBV20-1 with TRBJ2-7; TRBD1 is a possible D gene (6 bases). Coverage ceases 3 residues before the CDR3 finishes, and the germline J gene fills in the end. The CDR3 spans 15 residues. Germline V CDR1 and CDR2: DFQATT, SNEGSKA (reference sequence). The ends were cut back, 6 bases at V and 3 bases at J, with 21 bases in the middle.

A remark on this clone: The read gets to within 3 residues of the CDR3 end, and the germline J gene fills in the rest. The chain has TRBV6-2 or TRBV6-3 and TRBJ2-5; D is unresolved. Trimming left V 6 bases short and J 7 bases short, with 9 bases between. Germline V gene data show CDR1 as MNHEY and CDR2 as SVGEGT. This CDR3 spans 11 amino acids. CDR3 DNA (partial): TGTGCCAGCAGCTATAAGGGGACC. It codes for CASSYKGT. The CDR3 in full is CASSYKGTQYF.

As for this clone: The read falls 3 residues short of the CDR3 end, and the missing part is taken from the germline J gene. The rearrangement links TRBV6-2 or TRBV6-3 to TRBJ2-4; a possible D gene is TRBD1 (7 bases). CDR3 length: 16 residues. Germline CDR1 and CDR2: MNHEY and SVGEGT. V was cut by 0 bases and J by 1 base, with 10 bases left in between. The DNA read from the CDR3 is TGTGCCAGCAGTTACTCGGCAGGGGGGGCCAAAAACATT. Translation gives CASSYSAGGAKNI. The CDR3 in full is CASSYSAGGAKNIQYF.

This clone is medium-sized by frequency. Read coverage stops 3 residues before the CDR3 terminus; the germline J gene supplies the remainder. V gene TRBV7-2 combines with J gene TRBJ2-7; tentative D call: TRBD1 (7 bases). CDR1 is SGHTA and CDR2 is FQGNSA in the germline V gene. Trimming cost V 2 bases and J 6 bases, with 8 bases left between them. The CDR3 has 12 residues. The sequenced CDR3 bases are TGTGCCAGCAGCTTACAGGGGGGCGAG. Residues: CASSLQGGE. The CDR3 as a whole reads CASSLQGGEQYF.

The DNA read from the CDR3 is TGTGCCAGCAGGATACCCCTCGGGGGC. Amino acids: CASRIPLGG. The whole CDR3 protein is CASRIPLGGYTF. The V call is TRBV28, the J call TRBJ1-2; D call uncertain. The read ends 3 residues early relative to the CDR3; the germline J gene fills the gap. This CDR3 has 12 residues. Germline V gene sequence: CDR1 MDHEN, CDR2 SYDVKM.

To note about this clone: The read finishes 3 residues shy of the CDR3 end, and the germline J gene is used to complete it. This rearrangement joins TRBV5-4 to TRBJ2-7; 7 positions agree with TRBD1. The CDR3 has 15 amino acids. Germline values: CDR1 SGHNT, CDR2 YYREEE (reference sequence). Trimming at V came to 0 bases and at J to 0 bases, leaving 3 bases not matched to a gene. CDR3 DNA, as far as it was read: TGTGCCAGCAGCTTGGATCCAGGGGGCTCCTACGAG. Residues: CASSLDPGGSYE. The whole CDR3 reads CASSLDPGGSYEQYF.

Points on this clone: Read sequence stops 3 residues before the CDR3 end, and the germline J gene provides the missing end. V and J are TRBV7-2 and TRBJ1-1, with 7 bases aligning to TRBD1. The CDR3 is made up of 14 amino acids. Losses at the gene ends were 6 bases for V and 6 bases for J; bases not matched to a gene: 10. Germline V gives CDR1 SGHTA, CDR2 FQGNSA. The chain's CDR3 is CASSLDRAPPEAFF. CDR3 DNA (partial): TGTGCCAGCAGTCTCGACAGGGCCCCACCTGAA.

With regard to this clone: The CDR3 end falls 3 residues outside the read, so it is completed with the germline J gene. The genes are TRBV19 and TRBJ2-1; D might be TRBD2 (6 bases). The ends were cut back, 6 bases at V and 2 bases at J, with 11 bases in the middle. This CDR3 region has 14 residues. CDR1 and CDR2 from the germline V gene are LNHDA and SQIVND (reference sequence). The sequenced part of the CDR3 DNA is TGTGCCAGTAGCTCAGGGAGGACCTACAATGAG. Amino acid sequence: CASSSGRTYNE. In full, the CDR3 is CASSSGRTYNEQFF.

CDR3 bases read: TGTGCCAGCAGCTTCGGACAGGAAGAGACC. Translating it yields CASSFGQEET. The entire CDR3 protein is CASSFGQEETQYF. This sequence joins TRBV11-2 and TRBJ2-5, with 7 positions matching TRBD1. The read gets to within 3 residues of the CDR3 end, and the germline J gene fills in the rest. Germline trimming cut 3 bases from V and 3 bases from J; bases unmatched to any gene: 1. The CDR3 contains 13 residues. The V gene's germline CDR1 is SGHAT and CDR2 FQNNGV.

Of note for this clone: Read sequence stops 3 residues before the CDR3 end, and the germline J gene provides the missing end. The rearrangement uses TRBV20-1 and TRBJ1-4, with 7 positions matching TRBD1. The CDR3 contains 16 residues. Trimming at V came to 0 bases and at J to 3 bases, leaving 7 bases not matched to a gene. Germline V CDR1 and CDR2: DFQATT, SNEGSKA (reference sequence). CDR3 amino acids: CSARDKRDSSNEKLFF. The sequenced CDR3 bases are TGCAGTGCTAGAGATAAGAGGGACAGTTCTAATGAAAAA.

Worth noting for this clone: The read falls 3 residues short of the CDR3 end, and the missing part is taken from the germline J gene. This chain joins TRBV11-2 and TRBJ2-3, with a possible D match to TRBD1 (5 bases). The germline V gene encodes CDR1 SGHAT and CDR2 FQNNGV. Trimming shortened V by 5 bases and J by 5 bases, and 14 bases separated the two germline ends. This CDR3 region has 14 residues. The CDR3 DNA, read in part, is TGTGCCAGCAGCCTAGGGGCGAGAAGAGATACG. Its protein is CASSLGARRDT. The full CDR3 protein is CASSLGARRDTQYF.